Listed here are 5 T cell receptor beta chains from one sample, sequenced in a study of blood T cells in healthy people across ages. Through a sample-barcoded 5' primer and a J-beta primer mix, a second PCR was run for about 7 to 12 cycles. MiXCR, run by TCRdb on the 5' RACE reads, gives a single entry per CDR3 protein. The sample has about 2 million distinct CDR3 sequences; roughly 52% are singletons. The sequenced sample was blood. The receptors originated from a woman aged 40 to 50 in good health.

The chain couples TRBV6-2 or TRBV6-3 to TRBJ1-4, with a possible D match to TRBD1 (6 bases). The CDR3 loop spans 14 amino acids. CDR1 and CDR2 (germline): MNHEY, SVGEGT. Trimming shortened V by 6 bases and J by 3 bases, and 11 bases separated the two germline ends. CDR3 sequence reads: CASSRGTPNEKLFF. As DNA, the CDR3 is TGTGCCAGCAGCCGCGGGACACCTAATGAAAAACTGTTTTTT.

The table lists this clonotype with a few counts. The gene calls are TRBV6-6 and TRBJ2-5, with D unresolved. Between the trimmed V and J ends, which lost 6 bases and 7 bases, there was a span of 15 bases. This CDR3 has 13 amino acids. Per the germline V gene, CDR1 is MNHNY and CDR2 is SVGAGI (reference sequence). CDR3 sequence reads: CASSADEVATQYF. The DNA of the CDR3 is TGTGCCAGCAGCGCCGACGAGGTGGCGACCCAGTACTTC.

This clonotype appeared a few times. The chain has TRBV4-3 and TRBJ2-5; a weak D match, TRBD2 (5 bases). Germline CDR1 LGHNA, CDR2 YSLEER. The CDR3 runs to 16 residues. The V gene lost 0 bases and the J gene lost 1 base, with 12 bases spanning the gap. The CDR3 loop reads CASSQEAAGSQETQYF. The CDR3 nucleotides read TGCGCCAGCAGCCAAGAAGCGGCAGGATCCCAAGAGACCCAGTACTTC.

The CDR3 loop reads CASSFLTGSNSPLHF. The CDR3 DNA reads TGTGCCAGCAGTTTTCTGACAGGTTCTAATTCACCCCTCCACTTT. The chain employs TRBV28 and TRBJ1-6; the D gene is possibly TRBD1 (6 bases). CDR1 is MDHEN, CDR2 SYDVKM, per germline. The V gene lost 3 bases and the J gene lost 6 bases, with 12 bases spanning the gap. CDR3 length equals 15 residues.

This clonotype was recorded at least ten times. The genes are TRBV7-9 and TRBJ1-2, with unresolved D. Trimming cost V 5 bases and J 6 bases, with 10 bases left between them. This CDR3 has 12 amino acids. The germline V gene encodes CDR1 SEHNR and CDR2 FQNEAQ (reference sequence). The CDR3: CASSTTRDGYTF. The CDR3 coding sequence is TGTGCCAGCAGCACAACCAGAGATGGCTACACCTTC. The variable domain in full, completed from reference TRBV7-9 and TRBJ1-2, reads DTGVSQNPRHKITKRGQNVTFRCDPISEHNRLYWYRQTLGQGPEFLTYFQNEAQLEKSRLLSDRFSAERPKGSFSTLEIQRTEQGDSAMYLCASSTTRDGYTFGSGTRLTVV.